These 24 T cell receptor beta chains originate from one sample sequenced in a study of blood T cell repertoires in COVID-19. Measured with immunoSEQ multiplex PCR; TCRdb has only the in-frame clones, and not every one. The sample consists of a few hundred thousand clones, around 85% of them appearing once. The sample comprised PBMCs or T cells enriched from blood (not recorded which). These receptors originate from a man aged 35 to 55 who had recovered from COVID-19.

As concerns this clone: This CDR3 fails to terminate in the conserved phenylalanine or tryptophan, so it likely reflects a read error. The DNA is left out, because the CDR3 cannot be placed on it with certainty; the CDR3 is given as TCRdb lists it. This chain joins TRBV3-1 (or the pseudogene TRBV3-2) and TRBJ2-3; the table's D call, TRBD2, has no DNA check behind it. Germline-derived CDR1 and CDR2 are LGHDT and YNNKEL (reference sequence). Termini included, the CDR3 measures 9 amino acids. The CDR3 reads CASSQAVYP.

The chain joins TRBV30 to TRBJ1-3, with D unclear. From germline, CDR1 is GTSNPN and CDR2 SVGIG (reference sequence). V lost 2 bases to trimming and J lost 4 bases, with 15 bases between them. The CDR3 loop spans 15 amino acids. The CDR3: CAWSLEGRAGNTIYF. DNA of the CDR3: TGTGCCTGGAGTCTTGAGGGCCGGGCAGGAAACACCATATATTTT.

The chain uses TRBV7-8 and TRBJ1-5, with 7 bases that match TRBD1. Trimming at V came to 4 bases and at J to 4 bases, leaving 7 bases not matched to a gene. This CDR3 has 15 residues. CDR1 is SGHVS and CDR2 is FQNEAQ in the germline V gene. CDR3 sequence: CASSSFQTGNQPQHF. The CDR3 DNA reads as TGTGCCAGCAGCTCCTTCCAGACAGGGAATCAGCCCCAGCATTTT.

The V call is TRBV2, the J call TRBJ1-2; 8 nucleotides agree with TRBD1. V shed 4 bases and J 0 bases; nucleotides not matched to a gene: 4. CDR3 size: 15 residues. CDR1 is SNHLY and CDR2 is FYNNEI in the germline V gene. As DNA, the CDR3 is TGTGCCAGCAGTGTGACAGGGGAAGCTAACTATGGCTACACCTTC. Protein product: CASSVTGEANYGYTF. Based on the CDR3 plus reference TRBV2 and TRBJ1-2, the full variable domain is EPEVTQTPSHQVTQMGQEVILRCVPISNHLYFYWYRQILGQKVEFLVSFYNNEISEKSEIFDDQFSVERPDGSNFTLKIRSTKLEDSAMYFCASSVTGEANYGYTFGSGTRLTVV.

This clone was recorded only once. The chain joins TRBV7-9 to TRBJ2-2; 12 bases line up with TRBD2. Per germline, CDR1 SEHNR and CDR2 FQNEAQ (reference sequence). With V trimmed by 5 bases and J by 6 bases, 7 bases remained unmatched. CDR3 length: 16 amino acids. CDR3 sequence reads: CASSRTSGRSPGELFF. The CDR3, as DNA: TGTGCCAGCAGCCGTACTAGCGGGAGGAGTCCCGGGGAGCTGTTTTTT.

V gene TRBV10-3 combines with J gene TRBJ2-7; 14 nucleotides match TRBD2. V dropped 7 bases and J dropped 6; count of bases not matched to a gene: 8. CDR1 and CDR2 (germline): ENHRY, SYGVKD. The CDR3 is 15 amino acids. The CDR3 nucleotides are TGTGCCATCAAAGCAGGGACTAGCGGGGGTTTCGAGCAGTACTTC. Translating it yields CAIKAGTSGGFEQYF.

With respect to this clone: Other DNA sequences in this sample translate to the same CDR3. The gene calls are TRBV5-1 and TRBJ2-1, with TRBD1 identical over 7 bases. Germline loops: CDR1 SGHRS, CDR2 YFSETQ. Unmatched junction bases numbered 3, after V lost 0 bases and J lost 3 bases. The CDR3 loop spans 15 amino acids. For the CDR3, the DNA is TGCGCCAGCAGCTTGGAAGGGGGCAGCTACAATGAGCAGTTCTTC. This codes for CASSLEGGSYNEQFF.

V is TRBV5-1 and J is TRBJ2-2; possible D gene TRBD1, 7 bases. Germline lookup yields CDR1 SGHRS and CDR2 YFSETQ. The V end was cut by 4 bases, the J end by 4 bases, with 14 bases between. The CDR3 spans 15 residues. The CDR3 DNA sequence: TGCGCCAGCAGCAGCCGACAGGGAGGCACCGGGGAGCTGTTTTTT. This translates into CASSSRQGGTGELFF.

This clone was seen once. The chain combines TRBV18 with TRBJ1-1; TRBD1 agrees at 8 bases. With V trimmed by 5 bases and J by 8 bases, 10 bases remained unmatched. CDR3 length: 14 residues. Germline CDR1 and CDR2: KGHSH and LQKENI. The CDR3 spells CASSSDRAIPEAFF. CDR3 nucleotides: TGTGCCAGCTCATCGGACAGGGCAATTCCCGAAGCTTTCTTT.

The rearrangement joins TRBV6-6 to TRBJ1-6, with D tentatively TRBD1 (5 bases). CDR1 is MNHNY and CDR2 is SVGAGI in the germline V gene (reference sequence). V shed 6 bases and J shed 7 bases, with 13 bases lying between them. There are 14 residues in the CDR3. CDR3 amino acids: CASRRGAENSPLHF. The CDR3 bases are TGTGCCAGCAGGCGCGGGGCGGAAAATTCACCCCTCCACTTT.

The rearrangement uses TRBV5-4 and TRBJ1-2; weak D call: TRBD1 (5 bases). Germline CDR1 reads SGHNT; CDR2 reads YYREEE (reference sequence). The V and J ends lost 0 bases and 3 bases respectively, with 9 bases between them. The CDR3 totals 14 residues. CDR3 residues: CASSLDARDYGYTF. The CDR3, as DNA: TGTGCCAGCAGCTTGGACGCCAGGGACTATGGCTACACCTTC.

CDR3 nucleotides: TGCGCCAGCAGCTTGAGGACTAGCGGGAGTGGCACCGGGGAGCTGTTTTTT. This translates into CASSLRTSGSGTGELFF. V usage is TRBV5-1 and J usage is TRBJ2-2; 13 bases are shared with TRBD2. Germline CDR1 is SGHRS and CDR2 is YFSETQ. The CDR3 consists of 17 residues. J lost 4 bases, V lost 1 base, and 4 bases had no gene match.

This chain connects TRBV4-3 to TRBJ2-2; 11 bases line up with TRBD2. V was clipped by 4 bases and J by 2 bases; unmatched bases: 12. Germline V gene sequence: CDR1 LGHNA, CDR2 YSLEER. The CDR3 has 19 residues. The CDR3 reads CASSPQVTSGSSNTGELFF. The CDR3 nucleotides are TGCGCCAGCAGCCCACAAGTTACTAGCGGGAGCTCTAACACCGGGGAGCTGTTTTTT.

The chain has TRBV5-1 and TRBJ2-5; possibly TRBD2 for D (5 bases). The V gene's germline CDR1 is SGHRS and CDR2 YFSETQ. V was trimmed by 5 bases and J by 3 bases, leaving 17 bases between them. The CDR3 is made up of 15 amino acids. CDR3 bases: TGCGCCAGCAGACAGCCGGGAACCCCGAAAGAGACCCAGTACTTC. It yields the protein CASRQPGTPKETQYF.

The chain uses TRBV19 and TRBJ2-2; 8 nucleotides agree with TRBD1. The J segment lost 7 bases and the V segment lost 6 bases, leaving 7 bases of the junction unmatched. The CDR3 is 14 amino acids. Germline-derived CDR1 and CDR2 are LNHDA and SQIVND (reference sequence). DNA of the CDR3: TGTGCCAGTAGACCCAGGGGGCAAGGCGGGGAGCTGTTTTTT. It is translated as CASRPRGQGGELFF. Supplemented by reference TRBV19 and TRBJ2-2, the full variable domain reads DGGITQSPKYLFRKEGQNVTLSCEQNLNHDAMYWYRQDPGQGLRLIYYSQIVNDFQKGDIAEGYSVSREKKESFPLTVTSAQKNPTAFYLCASRPRGQGGELFFGEGSRLTVL.

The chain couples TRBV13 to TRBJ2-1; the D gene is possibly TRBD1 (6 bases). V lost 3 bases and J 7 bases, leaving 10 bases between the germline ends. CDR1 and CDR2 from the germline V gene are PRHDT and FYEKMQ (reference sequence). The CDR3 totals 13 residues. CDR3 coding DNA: TGTGCCAGCAGCTTTTTGCAGGGGAATGAGCAGTTCTTC. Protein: CASSFLQGNEQFF.

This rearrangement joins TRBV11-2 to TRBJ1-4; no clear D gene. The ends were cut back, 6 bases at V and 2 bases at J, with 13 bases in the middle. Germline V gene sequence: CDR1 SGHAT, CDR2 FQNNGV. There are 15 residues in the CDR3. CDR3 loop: CASSRTRGTNEKLFF. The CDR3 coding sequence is TGTGCCAGCAGTAGGACCCGAGGGACTAATGAAAAACTGTTTTTT.

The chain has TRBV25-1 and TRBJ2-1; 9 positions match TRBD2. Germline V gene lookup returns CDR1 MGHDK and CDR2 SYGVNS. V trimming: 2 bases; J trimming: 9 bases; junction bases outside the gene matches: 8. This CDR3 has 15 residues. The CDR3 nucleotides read TGTGCCAGCAGTGAAGCCCTAGCGGGAAGGGGTGAGCAGTTCTTC. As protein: CASSEALAGRGEQFF.

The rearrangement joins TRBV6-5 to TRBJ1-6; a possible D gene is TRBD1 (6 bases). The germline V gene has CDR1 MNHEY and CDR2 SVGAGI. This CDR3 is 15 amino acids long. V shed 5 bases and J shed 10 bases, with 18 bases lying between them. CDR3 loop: CASSQDRRVRSPLHF. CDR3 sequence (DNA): TGTGCCAGCAGTCAGGACAGAAGGGTGAGGTCACCCCTCCACTTT.

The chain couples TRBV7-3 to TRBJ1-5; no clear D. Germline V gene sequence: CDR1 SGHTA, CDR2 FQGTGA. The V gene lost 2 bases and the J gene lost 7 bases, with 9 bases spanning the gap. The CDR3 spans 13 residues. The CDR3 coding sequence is TGTGCCAGCAGCTTACACGAGGGCCAGCCCCAGCATTTT. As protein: CASSLHEGQPQHF.

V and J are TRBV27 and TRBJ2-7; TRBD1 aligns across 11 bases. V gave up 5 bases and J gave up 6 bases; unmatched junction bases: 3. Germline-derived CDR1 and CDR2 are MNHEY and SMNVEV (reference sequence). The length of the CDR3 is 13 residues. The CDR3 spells CASSLGTGGEQYF. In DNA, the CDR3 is TGTGCCAGCAGTCTTGGGACAGGGGGCGAGCAGTACTTC.

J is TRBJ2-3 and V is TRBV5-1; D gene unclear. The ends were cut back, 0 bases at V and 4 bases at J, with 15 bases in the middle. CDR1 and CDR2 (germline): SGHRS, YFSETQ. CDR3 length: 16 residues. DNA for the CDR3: TGCGCCAGCAGCTTGGGAGGTCCGGTCGGCGCAGATACGCAGTATTTT. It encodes CASSLGGPVGADTQYF.

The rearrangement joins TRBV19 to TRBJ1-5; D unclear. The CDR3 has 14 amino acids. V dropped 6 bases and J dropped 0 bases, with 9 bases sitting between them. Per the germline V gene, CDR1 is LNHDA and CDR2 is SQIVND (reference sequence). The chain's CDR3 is CASSPRGSNQPQHF. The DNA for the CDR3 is TGTGCCAGTAGCCCCCGGGGTAGCAATCAGCCCCAGCATTTT.

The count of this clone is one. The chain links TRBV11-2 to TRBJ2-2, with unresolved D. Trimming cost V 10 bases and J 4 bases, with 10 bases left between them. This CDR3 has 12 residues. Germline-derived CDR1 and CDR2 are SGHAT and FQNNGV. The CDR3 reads CANMGLTGELFF. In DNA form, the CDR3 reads TGTGCCAACATGGGCCTCACCGGGGAGCTGTTTTTT.